These 21 T cell receptor beta chains came from one sample sequenced in a study of response to subunit inactivated influenza vaccine. TCRdb called the RT-PCR reads again in MiXCR, with one record for every CDR3 protein. Among fewer than 600,000 distinct CDR3 sequences listed, roughly 7.6% were seen once. The starting material was PBMCs from blood, obtained around 2 years after vaccination. The receptors come from a man aged 45-69 years who received an inactivated influenza vaccine.

This clonotype was seen at least ten times. The chain recombines TRBV3-1 with TRBJ1-4; D not certain. In germline, CDR1 is LGHDT, CDR2 YNNKEL (reference sequence). V lost 1 base to trimming and J lost 7 bases, with 4 bases between them. This CDR3 has 12 amino acids. The CDR3 bases are TGTGCCAGCAGCCAAGTCCGTGAAAAACTGTTTTTT. Its protein product is CASSQVREKLFF. The full variable domain, its missing parts supplied by reference TRBV3-1 and TRBJ1-4, is DTAVSQTPKYLVTQMGNDKSIKCEQNLGHDTMYWYKQDSKKFLKIMFSYNNKELIINETVPNRFSPKSPDKAHLNLHINSLELGDSAVYFCASSQVREKLFFGSGTQLSVL.

This clonotype has just a few counts. This chain links TRBV6-1 with TRBJ1-5, with D perhaps matching TRBD1 (5 bases). Deletions cut 5 bases from V and 2 bases from J, with 13 bases between. Germline assignment: CDR1 MNHNS and CDR2 SASEGT. The CDR3 loop spans 15 amino acids. The CDR3 bases are TGTGCCAGCAGTCCGCTCAGGGTCGGCAATCAGCCCCAGCATTTT. Protein: CASSPLRVGNQPQHF.

This clonotype was picked up many times. The rearrangement links TRBV29-1 to TRBJ2-7, with TRBD2 identical over 9 bases. The ends lost 4 bases at V and 2 bases at J; junction bases unmatched: 0. CDR3 length equals 12 residues. In germline, CDR1 is SQVTM, CDR2 ANQGSEA. The CDR3 DNA sequence: TGCAGCGTTGCTAGCGGGACCTACGAGCAGTACTTC. Its translation is CSVASGTYEQYF.

The chain couples TRBV20-1 to TRBJ2-3; a possible D gene is TRBD2 (5 bases). Germline V gene data show CDR1 as DFQATT and CDR2 as SNEGSKA (reference sequence). Trimming removed 6 bases from V and 0 bases from J, with 10 bases in between. The CDR3 sequence is 13 residues long. In nucleotides, the CDR3 is TGCAGTGCCATAGCGACTAGCACAGATACGCAGTATTTT. Protein product: CSAIATSTDTQYF.

The chain uses TRBV7-6 and TRBJ2-2; TRBD1 matches 10 bases. Germline V gene sequence: CDR1 SGHVS, CDR2 FNYEAQ. The V segment lost 5 bases and the J segment 6 bases; nucleotides outside the gene matches: 6. The CDR3 spans 15 residues. The CDR3 spells CASSNRGQGSGELFF. CDR3 in DNA: TGTGCCAGCAGCAATAGGGGACAGGGGTCCGGGGAGCTGTTTTTT. Together with reference TRBV7-6 and TRBJ2-2, the CDR3 gives the full variable domain: GAGVSQSPRYKVTKRGQDVALRCDPISGHVSLYWYRQALGQGPEFLTYFNYEAQQDKSGLPNDRFSAERPEGSISTLTIQRTEQRDSAMYRCASSNRGQGSGELFFGEGSRLTVL.

CDR3 sequence reads: CSADKLMSGRGGNEQFF. CDR3 nucleotide sequence: TGCAGTGCAGACAAATTAATGAGCGGGAGAGGGGGCAATGAGCAGTTCTTC. The rearrangement uses TRBV20-1 and TRBJ2-1; 8 bases agree with TRBD2. V was clipped by 6 bases and J by 6 bases; unmatched bases: 19. Per germline, CDR1 DFQATT and CDR2 SNEGSKA (reference sequence). The CDR3 totals 17 residues.

This clonotype came up many times. V and J are TRBV10-3 and TRBJ1-5, with 8 bases fitting TRBD1. The CDR3 covers 15 residues. V gave up 6 bases and J gave up 0 bases; unmatched junction bases: 4. Germline CDR1 is ENHRY and CDR2 is SYGVKD. CDR3 nucleotide sequence: TGTGCCATCAGAGACGGACAGGGTAGCAATCAGCCCCAGCATTTT. It is translated as CAIRDGQGSNQPQHF.

The sample holds many counts of this clonotype. This chain connects TRBV7-8 to TRBJ2-1, with 12 bases identical to TRBD2. Trimming at V came to 5 bases and at J to 2 bases, leaving 4 bases not matched to a gene. The CDR3 length is 16 residues. The germline V gene encodes CDR1 SGHVS and CDR2 FQNEAQ. The CDR3 spells CASSPRLAGAYNEQFF. The CDR3 coding sequence is TGTGCCAGCAGCCCGCGACTAGCGGGAGCCTACAATGAGCAGTTCTTC.

This clonotype was observed a handful of times. The chain combines TRBV6-1 with TRBJ1-5; TRBD1 is a possible D gene (6 bases). The CDR3 has 14 residues. V lost 3 bases to trimming and J lost 6 bases, with 12 bases between them. Germline CDR1 reads MNHNS; CDR2 reads SASEGT. DNA for the CDR3: TGTGCCAGCAGTGAGGGCAGGGGCGGTCAGCCCCAGCATTTT. Translated, it gives CASSEGRGGQPQHF.

The genes are TRBV5-1 and TRBJ2-3, with D perhaps TRBD1 (5 bases). This CDR3 contains 14 residues. Germline V gene data show CDR1 as SGHRS and CDR2 as YFSETQ. The germline V and J ends were trimmed by 4 bases and 5 bases, with 14 bases remaining between them. CDR3 loop: CASSDLGPRDTQYF. The CDR3 nucleotides are TGCGCCAGCAGCGACCTGGGGCCTAGAGATACGCAGTATTTT.

The chain employs TRBV12-3 or TRBV12-4 and TRBJ1-1, with D possibly TRBD1 on 5 matching bases. V lost 4 bases, J lost 5 bases, and 5 bases lay in between. The CDR3 length is 11 residues. The CDR3 loop reads CASSWGTEAFF. Here the CDR3 DNA reads TGTGCCAGCAGTTGGGGGACTGAAGCTTTCTTT.

This clonotype has a handful of counts. The chain carries TRBV12-3 or TRBV12-4 and TRBJ1-2; D unclear. The CDR3 is 12 residues long. The V and J ends lost 6 bases and 5 bases respectively, with 10 bases between them. In DNA form, the CDR3 reads TGTGCCAGCAGCCATTCACAGTATGGCTACACCTTC. Translated, it gives CASSHSQYGYTF.

This clonotype has a count of ten or more. The chain has TRBV6-5 and TRBJ1-1, with unresolved D. The length of the CDR3 is 12 residues. CDR1 MNHEY and CDR2 SVGAGI come from the germline V gene. Trimming took 5 bases from V and 1 from J, leaving 5 bases between them. CDR3 nucleotide sequence: TGTGCCAGCAGTCAGACGAACACTGAAGCTTTCTTT. It yields the protein CASSQTNTEAFF.

This clonotype appeared a few times. The CDR3 coding sequence is TGTGCCAGCAACAAAGGCAGCGGGCATACAGGGACCCAGTACTTC. It specifies CASNKGSGHTGTQYF. The rearrangement uses TRBV11-1 and TRBJ2-5, with D maybe TRBD2 (6 bases). The CDR3 has 15 amino acids. V was cut by 7 bases and J by 7 bases, with 22 bases left in between. Germline V lookup: CDR1 SGHAT, CDR2 FQDESV (reference sequence).

This clonotype has a handful of counts. V usage is TRBV5-1 and J usage is TRBJ1-2, with D possibly matching TRBD1 (6 bases). The CDR3 contains 15 residues. The V gene lost 4 bases and the J gene lost 0 bases, with 13 bases spanning the gap. Germline V gives CDR1 SGHRS, CDR2 YFSETQ. The CDR3 region is CASSRVTGSNYGYTF. The CDR3 region has the DNA TGCGCCAGCAGCCGGGTTACAGGGTCTAACTATGGCTACACCTTC.

This clonotype was detected a few times. The chain carries TRBV29-1 and TRBJ2-3, with 7 bases aligning to TRBD1. The J segment lost 5 bases and the V segment lost 7 bases, leaving 9 bases of the junction unmatched. Per the germline V gene, CDR1 is SQVTM and CDR2 is ANQGSEA. This CDR3 has 13 amino acids. CDR3 nucleotide sequence: TGCAGCGCCCAGACAGGGAATAGAGATACGCAGTATTTT. This codes for CSAQTGNRDTQYF.

In its sample, this clonotype was seen a few times. This rearrangement joins TRBV4-1 to TRBJ1-2; D perhaps matches TRBD1 (5 bases). The V gene lost 0 bases and the J gene lost 8 bases, with 19 bases spanning the gap. This CDR3 has 16 amino acids. CDR1 is MGHRA and CDR2 is YSYEKL in the germline V gene. For the CDR3, the DNA is TGCGCCAGCAGCCAAGAGGCACGGGGCCACATCGGGGGCTACACCTTC. Amino acid sequence: CASSQEARGHIGGYTF.

This rearrangement joins TRBV27 to TRBJ1-3; no definite D call. The V end lost 4 bases, the J end lost 0 bases, and 10 bases lay between the germline ends. Germline V CDR1 and CDR2: MNHEY, SMNVEV (reference sequence). CDR3 length: 15 amino acids. In nucleotides, the CDR3 is TGTGCCAGCAGTTCCCACTGGAGCTCTGGAAACACCATATATTTT. Amino acids: CASSSHWSSGNTIYF.

This sequence joins TRBV7-2 and TRBJ2-7; TRBD2 matches 7 bases. After removal of 5 bases from V and 4 bases from J, the junction contained 8 bases not matched to a gene. This CDR3 contains 14 residues. Germline values: CDR1 SGHTA, CDR2 FQGNSA. CDR3 sequence reads: CASSPSAGKYEQYF. The CDR3 nucleotides are TGTGCCAGCAGCCCCTCAGCGGGAAAATACGAGCAGTACTTC.

The rearrangement joins TRBV12-3 or TRBV12-4 to TRBJ2-7; D possibly corresponds to TRBD2 (6 bases). This CDR3 has 13 amino acids. Trimming took 4 bases from V and 7 from J, leaving 14 bases between them. The CDR3 spells CASSSGTLIEQYF. CDR3 bases: TGTGCCAGCAGTTCCGGGACTCTCATTGAGCAGTACTTC.

The chain is built from TRBV20-1 and TRBJ2-5; no definite D call. The V end lost 6 bases, the J end lost 0 bases, and 8 bases lay between the germline ends. This CDR3 comprises 12 residues. In germline, CDR1 is DFQATT, CDR2 SNEGSKA (reference sequence). CDR3 residues: CSAATDQETQYF. As DNA, the CDR3 is TGCAGTGCCGCGACTGACCAAGAGACCCAGTACTTC.